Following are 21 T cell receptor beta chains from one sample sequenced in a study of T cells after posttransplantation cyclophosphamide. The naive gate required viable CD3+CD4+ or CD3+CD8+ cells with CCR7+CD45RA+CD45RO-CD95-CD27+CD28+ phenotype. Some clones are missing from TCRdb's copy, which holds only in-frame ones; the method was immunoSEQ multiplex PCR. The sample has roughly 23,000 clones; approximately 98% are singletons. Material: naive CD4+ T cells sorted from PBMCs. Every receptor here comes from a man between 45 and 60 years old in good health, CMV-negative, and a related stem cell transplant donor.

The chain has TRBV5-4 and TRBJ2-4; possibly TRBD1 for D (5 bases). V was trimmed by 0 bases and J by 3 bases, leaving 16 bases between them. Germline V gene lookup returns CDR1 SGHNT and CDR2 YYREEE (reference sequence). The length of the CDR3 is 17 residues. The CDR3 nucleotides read TGTGCCAGCAGCTTGGATCAGGCAGGGATGGACAAAAACATTCAGTACTTC. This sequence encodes CASSLDQAGMDKNIQYF. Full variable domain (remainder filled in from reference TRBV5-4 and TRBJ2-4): ETGVTQSPTHLIKTRGQQVTLRCSSQSGHNTVSWYQQALGQGPQFIFQYYREEENGRGNFPPRFSGLQFPNYSSELNVNALELDDSALYLCASSLDQAGMDKNIQYFGAGTRLSVL.

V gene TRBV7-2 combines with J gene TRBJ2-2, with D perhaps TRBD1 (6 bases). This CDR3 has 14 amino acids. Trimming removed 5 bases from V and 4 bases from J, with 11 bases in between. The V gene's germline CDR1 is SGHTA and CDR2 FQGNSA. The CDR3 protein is CASSKQGSTGELFF. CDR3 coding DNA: TGTGCCAGCAGCAAACAGGGATCCACCGGGGAGCTGTTTTTT.

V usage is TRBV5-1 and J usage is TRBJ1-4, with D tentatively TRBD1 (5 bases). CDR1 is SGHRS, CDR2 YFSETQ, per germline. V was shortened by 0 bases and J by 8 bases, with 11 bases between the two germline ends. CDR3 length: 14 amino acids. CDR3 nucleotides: TGCGCCAGCAGCTTGGAGGCAGGGCAGGAAAAACTGTTTTTT. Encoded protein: CASSLEAGQEKLFF.

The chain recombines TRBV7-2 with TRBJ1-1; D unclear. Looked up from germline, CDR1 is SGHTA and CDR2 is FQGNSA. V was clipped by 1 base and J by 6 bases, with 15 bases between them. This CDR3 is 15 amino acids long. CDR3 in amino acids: CASSLVFDRGSEAFF. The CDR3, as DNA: TGTGCCAGCAGCTTAGTTTTCGACCGAGGGTCTGAAGCTTTCTTT. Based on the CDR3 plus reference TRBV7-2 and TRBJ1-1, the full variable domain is GAGVSQSPSNKVTEKGKDVELRCDPISGHTALYWYRQSLGQGLEFLIYFQGNSAPDKSGLPSDRFSAERTGGSVSTLTIQRTQQEDSAVYLCASSLVFDRGSEAFFGQGTRLTVV.

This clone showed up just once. CDR3 protein: CASSLPAGASTDTQYF. The CDR3 nucleotides read TGCGCCAGCAGCTTGCCGGCGGGGGCTAGCACAGATACGCAGTATTTT. The V call is TRBV5-1, the J call TRBJ2-3; D might be TRBD2 (7 bases). The V end was cut by 1 base, the J end by 0 bases, with 12 bases between. This CDR3 spans 16 amino acids. Germline loops: CDR1 SGHRS, CDR2 YFSETQ. The entire variable domain, with the rest obtained from reference TRBV5-1 and TRBJ2-3, is as follows: KAGVTQTPRYLIKTRGQQVTLSCSPISGHRSVSWYQQTPGQGLQFLFEYFSETQRNKGNFPGRFSGRQFSNSRSEMNVSTLELGDSALYLCASSLPAGASTDTQYFGPGTRLTVL.

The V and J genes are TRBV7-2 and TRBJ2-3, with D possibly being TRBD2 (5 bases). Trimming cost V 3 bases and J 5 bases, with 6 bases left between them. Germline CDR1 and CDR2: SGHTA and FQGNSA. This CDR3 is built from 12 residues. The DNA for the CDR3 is TGTGCCAGCAGCTTGAGGGAAGATACGCAGTATTTT. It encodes CASSLREDTQYF.

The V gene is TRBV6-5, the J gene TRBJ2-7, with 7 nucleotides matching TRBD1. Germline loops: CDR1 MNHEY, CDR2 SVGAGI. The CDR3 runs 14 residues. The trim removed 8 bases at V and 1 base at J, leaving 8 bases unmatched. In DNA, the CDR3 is TGTGCCAGCGGACCGATACAGGGGTCCTACGAGCAGTACTTC. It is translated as CASGPIQGSYEQYF.

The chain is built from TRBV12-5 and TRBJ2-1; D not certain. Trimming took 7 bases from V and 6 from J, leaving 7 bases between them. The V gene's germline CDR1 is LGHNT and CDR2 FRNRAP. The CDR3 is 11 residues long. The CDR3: CASALPNEQFF. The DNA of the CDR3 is TGTGCTAGTGCCCTCCCCAATGAGCAGTTCTTC.

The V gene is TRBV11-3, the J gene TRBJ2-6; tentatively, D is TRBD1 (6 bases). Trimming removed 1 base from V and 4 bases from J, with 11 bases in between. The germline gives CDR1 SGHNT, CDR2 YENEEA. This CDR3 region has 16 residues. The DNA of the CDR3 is TGTGCCAGCAGCTTAGGTACAGGGCCGGGGGCCAACGTCCTGACTTTC. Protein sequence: CASSLGTGPGANVLTF.

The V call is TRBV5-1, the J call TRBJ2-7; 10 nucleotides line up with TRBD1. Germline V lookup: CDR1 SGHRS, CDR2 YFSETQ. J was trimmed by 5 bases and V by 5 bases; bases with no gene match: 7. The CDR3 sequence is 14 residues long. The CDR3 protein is CASSPGTGEDEQYF. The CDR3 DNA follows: TGCGCCAGCAGTCCCGGGACAGGGGAGGACGAGCAGTACTTC.

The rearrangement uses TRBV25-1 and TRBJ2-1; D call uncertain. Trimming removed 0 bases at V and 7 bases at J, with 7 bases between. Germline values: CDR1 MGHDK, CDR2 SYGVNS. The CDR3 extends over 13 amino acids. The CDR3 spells CASSEYPENEQFF. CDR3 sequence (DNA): TGTGCCAGCAGTGAATATCCCGAGAATGAGCAGTTCTTC.

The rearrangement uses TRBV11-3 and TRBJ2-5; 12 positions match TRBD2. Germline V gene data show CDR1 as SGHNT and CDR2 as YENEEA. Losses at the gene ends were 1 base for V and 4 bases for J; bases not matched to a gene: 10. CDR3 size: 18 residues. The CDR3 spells CASSLVPSGGALLETQYF. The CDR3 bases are TGTGCCAGCAGCTTAGTCCCTAGCGGGGGGGCCTTGTTAGAGACCCAGTACTTC.

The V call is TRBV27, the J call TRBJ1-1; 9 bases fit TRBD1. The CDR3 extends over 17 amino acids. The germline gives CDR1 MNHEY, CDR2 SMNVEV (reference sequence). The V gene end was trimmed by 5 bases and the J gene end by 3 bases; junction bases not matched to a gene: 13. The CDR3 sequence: CASSREQGAPQDTEAFF. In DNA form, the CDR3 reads TGTGCCAGCAGTAGGGAACAGGGGGCCCCCCAGGACACTGAAGCTTTCTTT.

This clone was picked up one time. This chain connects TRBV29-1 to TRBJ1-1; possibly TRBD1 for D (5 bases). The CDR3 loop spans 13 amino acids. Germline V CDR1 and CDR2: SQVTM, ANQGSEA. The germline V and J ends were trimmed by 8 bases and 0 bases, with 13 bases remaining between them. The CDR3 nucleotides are TGCAGCACCCGAGGCAGGGTGAACACTGAAGCTTTCTTT. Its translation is CSTRGRVNTEAFF. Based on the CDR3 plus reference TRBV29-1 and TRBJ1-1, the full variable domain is SAVISQKPSRDICQRGTSLTIQCQVDSQVTMMFWYRQQPGQSLTLIATANQGSEATYESGFVIDKFPISRPNLTFSTLTVSNMSPEDSSIYLCSTRGRVNTEAFFGQGTRLTVV.

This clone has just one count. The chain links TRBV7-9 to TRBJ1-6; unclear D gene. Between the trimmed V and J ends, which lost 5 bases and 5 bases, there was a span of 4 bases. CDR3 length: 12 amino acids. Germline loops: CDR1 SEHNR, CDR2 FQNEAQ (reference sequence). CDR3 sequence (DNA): TGTGCCAGCAGCCAAAATAATTCACCCCTCCACTTT. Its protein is CASSQNNSPLHF.

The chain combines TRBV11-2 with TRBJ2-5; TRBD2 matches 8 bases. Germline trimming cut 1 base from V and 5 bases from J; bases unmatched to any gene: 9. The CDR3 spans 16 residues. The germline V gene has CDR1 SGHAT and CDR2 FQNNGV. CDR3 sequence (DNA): TGTGCCAGCAGCTTAGTTGCGGGAGGTCCGACGGAGACCCAGTACTTC. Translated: CASSLVAGGPTETQYF.

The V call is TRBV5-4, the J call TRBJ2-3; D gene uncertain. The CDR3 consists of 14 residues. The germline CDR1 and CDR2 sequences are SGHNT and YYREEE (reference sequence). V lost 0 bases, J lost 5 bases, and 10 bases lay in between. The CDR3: CASSLGSLLDTQYF. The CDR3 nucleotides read TGTGCCAGCAGCTTGGGTAGCTTACTAGATACGCAGTATTTT.

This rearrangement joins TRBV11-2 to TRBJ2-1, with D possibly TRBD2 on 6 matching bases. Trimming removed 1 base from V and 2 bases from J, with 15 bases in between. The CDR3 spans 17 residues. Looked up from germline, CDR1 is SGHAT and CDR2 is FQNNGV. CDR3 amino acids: CASSLAFLAEPYNEQFF. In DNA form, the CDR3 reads TGTGCCAGCAGCTTAGCTTTCTTAGCGGAGCCCTACAATGAGCAGTTCTTC.

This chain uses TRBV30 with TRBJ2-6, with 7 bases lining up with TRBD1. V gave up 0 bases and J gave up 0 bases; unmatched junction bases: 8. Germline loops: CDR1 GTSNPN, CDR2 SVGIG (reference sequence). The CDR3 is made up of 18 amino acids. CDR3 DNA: TGTGCCTGGAGTGTATGGGGACAGCGCTACTCTGGGGCCAACGTCCTGACTTTC. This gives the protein CAWSVWGQRYSGANVLTF.

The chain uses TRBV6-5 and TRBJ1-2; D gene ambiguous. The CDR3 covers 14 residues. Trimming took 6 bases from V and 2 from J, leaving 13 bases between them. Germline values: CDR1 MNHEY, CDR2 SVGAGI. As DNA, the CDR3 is TGTGCCAGCAGGTCAACGGTTCCAAACTATGGCTACACCTTC. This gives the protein CASRSTVPNYGYTF.

The CDR3 sequence: CASSFVTTSDTQYF. DNA for the CDR3: TGTGCCAGCAGCTTCGTGACTACCTCAGATACGCAGTATTTT. The chain links TRBV7-2 to TRBJ2-3; TRBD2 is a possible D gene (5 bases). V was pared by 3 bases and J by 4 bases, with 11 bases between. Germline V gene sequence: CDR1 SGHTA, CDR2 FQGNSA. The CDR3 is 14 residues long.